This T cell receptor beta chain stems from a study of OX40 agonist ivuxolimab in advanced cancers. Study overall: Prior anti-PD-1, anti-PD-L1 or anti-CTLA-4 therapy was allowed; around 40% had some. Partial responses were seen in three patients, one with hepatocellular carcinoma and two with cutaneous melanoma. Study outcomes and limitations: Low normalized T-cell clonal expansion was also seen in some nonresponders.

TCRdb's table, derived via immunoSEQ multiplex PCR, lists solely in-frame clones and lacks some. The sample gives some 61,000 clones, around 89% of which show up once; 5% to 5.5% is in the top ten. V was cut by 5 bases and J by 0 bases, with 8 bases left in between. The CDR3 sequence is 13 residues long. Germline loops: CDR1 MDHEN, CDR2 SYDVKM. In regard to this clone: The target antigen is unknown.

The sequencing used CD4+ or CD8+ T cells sorted from blood, collected in a trial of the OX40 agonist ivuxolimab. The chain combines TRBV28 with TRBJ2-7, with D tentatively TRBD2 (6 bases). The clonotype originates from an adult with an advanced solid tumor such as melanoma, head and neck, liver or kidney cancer. CDR3 bases: TGTGCCAGCAGTGGAGGGTCCTCCTACGAGCAGTACTTC. Protein: CASSGGSSYEQYF.